Below, one T cell receptor beta chain is given with its context. The antigen is not known. The data derive from a study of cytotoxic CD8 clonotypes in ibrutinib-treated CLL. General study points: Under treatment, the uncommon public clonotypes either contracted or remained stable.

Some clones are missing from TCRdb's copy, which holds only in-frame ones; the method was immunoSEQ multiplex PCR. The sample has 250,000 or so clones, 70% seen once; the top ten hold 15%. This CDR3 contains 14 residues. The V end was cut by 5 bases, the J end by 3 bases, with 13 bases between. Germline V gene sequence: CDR1 SGHRS, CDR2 YFSETQ. Sample: PBMCs, taken after 24 months of ibrutinib treatment. This receptor was obtained from a human donor with chronic lymphocytic leukemia. The genes are TRBV5-1 and TRBJ2-3; D not resolved. The CDR3 sequence: CASRGPLTTDTQYF. The CDR3 DNA reads TGCGCCAGCAGAGGGCCCCTGACAACAGATACGCAGTATTTT.